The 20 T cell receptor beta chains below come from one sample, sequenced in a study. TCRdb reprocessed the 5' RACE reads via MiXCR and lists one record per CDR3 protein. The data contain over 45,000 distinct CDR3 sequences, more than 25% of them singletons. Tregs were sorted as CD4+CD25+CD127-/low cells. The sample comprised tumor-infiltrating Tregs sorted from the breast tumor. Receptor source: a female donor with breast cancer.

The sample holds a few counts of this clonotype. CDR3 sequence reads: CSASPGAPRGTDTQYF. CDR3 coding DNA: TGCAGTGCTAGCCCGGGGGCGCCTAGGGGCACAGATACGCAGTATTTT. V gene TRBV20-1 combines with J gene TRBJ2-3; D tentatively reads TRBD1 or TRBD2 (6 bases each). The CDR3 spans 16 residues. The germline V gene encodes CDR1 DFQATT and CDR2 SNEGSKA (reference sequence). V was pared by 3 bases and J by 1 base, with 17 bases between.

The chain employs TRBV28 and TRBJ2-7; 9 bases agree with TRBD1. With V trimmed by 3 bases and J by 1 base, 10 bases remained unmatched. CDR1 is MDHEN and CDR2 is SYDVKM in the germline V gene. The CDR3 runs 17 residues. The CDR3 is CASSFIGAGTGSYEQYF. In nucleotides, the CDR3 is TGTGCCAGCAGTTTCATCGGGGCCGGGACAGGGTCCTACGAGCAGTACTTC.

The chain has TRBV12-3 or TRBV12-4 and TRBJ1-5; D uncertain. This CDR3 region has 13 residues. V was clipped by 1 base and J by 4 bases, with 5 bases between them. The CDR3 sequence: CASSLGVNQPQHF. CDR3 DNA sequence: TGTGCCAGCAGTTTAGGGGTGAATCAGCCCCAGCATTTT.

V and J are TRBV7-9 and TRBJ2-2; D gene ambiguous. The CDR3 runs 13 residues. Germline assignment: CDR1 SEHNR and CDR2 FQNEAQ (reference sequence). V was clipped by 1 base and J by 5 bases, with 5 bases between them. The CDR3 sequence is CASSLEWTGELFF. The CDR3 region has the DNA TGTGCCAGCAGCTTAGAATGGACCGGGGAGCTGTTTTTT.

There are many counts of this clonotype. CDR3 nucleotides: TGTGCCAGCAAAGTCCGTAGCACAGATACGCAGTATTTT. Its protein product is CASKVRSTDTQYF. V and J are TRBV27 and TRBJ2-3; D remains ambiguous. The CDR3 is 13 residues long. Per the germline V gene, CDR1 is MNHEY and CDR2 is SMNVEV (reference sequence). The V gene lost 7 bases and the J gene lost 0 bases, with 8 bases spanning the gap.

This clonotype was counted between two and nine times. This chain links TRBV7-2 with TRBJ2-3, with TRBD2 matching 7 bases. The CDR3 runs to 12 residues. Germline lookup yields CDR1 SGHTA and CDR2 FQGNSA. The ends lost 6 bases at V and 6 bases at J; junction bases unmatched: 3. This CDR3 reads CASRYGGDTQYF. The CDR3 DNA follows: TGTGCCAGCAGATACGGGGGGGATACGCAGTATTTT. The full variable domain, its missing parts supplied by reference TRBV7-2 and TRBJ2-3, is GAGVSQSPSNKVTEKGKDVELRCDPISGHTALYWYRQSLGQGLEFLIYFQGNSAPDKSGLPSDRFSAERTGGSVSTLTIQRTQQEDSAVYLCASRYGGDTQYFGPGTRLTVL.

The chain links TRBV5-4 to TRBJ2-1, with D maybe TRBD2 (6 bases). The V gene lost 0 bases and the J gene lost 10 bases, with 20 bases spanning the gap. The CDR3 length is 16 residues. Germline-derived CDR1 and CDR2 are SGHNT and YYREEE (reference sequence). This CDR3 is CASSLGRGRYMGEQFF. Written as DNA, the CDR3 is TGTGCCAGCAGCTTGGGGAGGGGCCGATATATGGGAGAGCAGTTCTTC.

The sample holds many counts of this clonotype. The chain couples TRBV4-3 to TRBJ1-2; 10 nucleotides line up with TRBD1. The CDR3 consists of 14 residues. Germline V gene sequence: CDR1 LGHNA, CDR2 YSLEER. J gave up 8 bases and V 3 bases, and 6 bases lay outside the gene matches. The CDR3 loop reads CASSHDRGLGGYTF. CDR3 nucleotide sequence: TGCGCCAGCAGCCATGACAGGGGGCTAGGAGGCTACACCTTC.

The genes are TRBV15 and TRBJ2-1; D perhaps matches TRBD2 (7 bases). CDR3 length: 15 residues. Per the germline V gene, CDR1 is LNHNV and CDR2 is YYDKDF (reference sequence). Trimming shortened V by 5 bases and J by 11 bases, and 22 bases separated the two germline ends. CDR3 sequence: CATSPGGGEWMKQFF. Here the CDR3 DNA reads TGTGCCACCAGCCCCGGCGGGGGCGAATGGATGAAGCAGTTCTTC.

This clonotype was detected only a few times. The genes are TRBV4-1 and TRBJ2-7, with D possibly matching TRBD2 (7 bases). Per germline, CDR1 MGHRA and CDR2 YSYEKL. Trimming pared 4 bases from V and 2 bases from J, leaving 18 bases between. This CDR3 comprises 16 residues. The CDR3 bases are TGCGCCAGCAGCCCCACTAAGGGGGGGAGGCCCTACGAGCAGTACTTC. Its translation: CASSPTKGGRPYEQYF.

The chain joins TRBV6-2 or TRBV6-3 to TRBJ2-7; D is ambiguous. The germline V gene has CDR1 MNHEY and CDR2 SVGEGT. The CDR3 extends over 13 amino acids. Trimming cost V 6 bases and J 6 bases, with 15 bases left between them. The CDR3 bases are TGTGCCAGCAGCTCCCCCCCTAGAGTCGAGCAGTACTTC. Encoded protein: CASSSPPRVEQYF.

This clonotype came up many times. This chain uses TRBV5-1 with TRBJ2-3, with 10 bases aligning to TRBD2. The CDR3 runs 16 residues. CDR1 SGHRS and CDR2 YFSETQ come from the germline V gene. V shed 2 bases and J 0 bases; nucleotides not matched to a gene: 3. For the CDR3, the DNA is TGCGCCAGCAGCTTCAGCGGGGGGGGTAGCACAGATACGCAGTATTTT. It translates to CASSFSGGGSTDTQYF.

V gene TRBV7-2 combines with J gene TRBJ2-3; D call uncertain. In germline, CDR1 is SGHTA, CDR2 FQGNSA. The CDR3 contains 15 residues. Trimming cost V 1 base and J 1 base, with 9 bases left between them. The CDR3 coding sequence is TGTGCCAGCAGCTTAGTGATCACTGGCACAGATACGCAGTATTTT. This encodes CASSLVITGTDTQYF.

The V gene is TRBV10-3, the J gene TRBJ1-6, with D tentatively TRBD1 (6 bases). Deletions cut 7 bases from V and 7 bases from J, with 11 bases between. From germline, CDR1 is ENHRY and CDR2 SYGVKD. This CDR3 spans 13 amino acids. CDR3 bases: TGTGCCATCAAGGACAGACAGAATTCACCCCTCCACTTT. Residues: CAIKDRQNSPLHF.

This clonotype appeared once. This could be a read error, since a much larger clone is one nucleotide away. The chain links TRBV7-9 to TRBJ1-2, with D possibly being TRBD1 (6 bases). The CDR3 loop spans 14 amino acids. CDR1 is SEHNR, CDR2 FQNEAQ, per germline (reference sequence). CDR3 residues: CTSSSSGVNYGYTF. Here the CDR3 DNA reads TGTACCAGCAGCTCTTCAGGGGTGAACTATGGCTACACCTTC.

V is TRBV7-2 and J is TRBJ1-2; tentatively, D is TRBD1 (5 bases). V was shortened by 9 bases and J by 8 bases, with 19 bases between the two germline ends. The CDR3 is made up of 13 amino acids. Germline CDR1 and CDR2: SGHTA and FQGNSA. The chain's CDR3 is CARSTQRRGGYTF. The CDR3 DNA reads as TGTGCCAGAAGCACCCAACGACGGGGGGGCTACACCTTC.

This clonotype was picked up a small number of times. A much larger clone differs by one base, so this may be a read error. CDR3 protein: CASGRRTSGSIETQYF. The CDR3 bases are TGTGCCAGCGGTCGAAGGACTAGCGGGAGTATAGAGACCCAGTACTTC. The genes are TRBV11-3 and TRBJ2-5; 13 bases align to TRBD2. J was trimmed by 4 bases and V by 8 bases; bases with no gene match: 10. Looked up from germline, CDR1 is SGHNT and CDR2 is YENEEA. The CDR3 runs to 16 residues.

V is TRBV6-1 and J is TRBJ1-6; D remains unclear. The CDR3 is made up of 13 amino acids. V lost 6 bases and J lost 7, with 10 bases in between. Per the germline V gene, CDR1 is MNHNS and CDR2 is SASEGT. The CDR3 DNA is TGTGCCAGCAGGGTAGACCTCAATTCACCCCTCCACTTT. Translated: CASRVDLNSPLHF.

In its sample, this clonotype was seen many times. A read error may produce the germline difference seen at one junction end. The CDR3: CASSQDHNQPQHF. Here the CDR3 DNA reads TGTGCCAGCAGTCAAGACCATAATCAGCCCCAGCATTTT. The chain couples TRBV4-2 to TRBJ1-5; no clear D. Germline V CDR1 and CDR2: LGHNA, YNFKEQ. The CDR3 has 13 amino acids.

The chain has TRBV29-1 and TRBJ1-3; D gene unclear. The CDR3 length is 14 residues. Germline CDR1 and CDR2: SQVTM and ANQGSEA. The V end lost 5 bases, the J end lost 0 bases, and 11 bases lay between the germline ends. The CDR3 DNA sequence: TGCAGCGTTATTGACGGCCTCTCTGGAAACACCATATATTTT. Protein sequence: CSVIDGLSGNTIYF.